Below, 5 T cell receptor beta chains from the same sample are listed, as sequenced in a study of post-analysis software for immune sequencing data. Prepared libraries of TCR beta cDNA carried unique molecular identifiers. TCRdb ran MiXCR on the PCR reads and lists one entry per CDR3 protein. This sample has 150,000 to 200,000 distinct CDR3 sequences; around 36% occur once, and the top ten carry 28%. The starting material was blood, obtained after autologous hematopoietic stem cell transplantation. The source is a girl between 5 and 17 years old with multiple sclerosis.

Many counts were recorded for this clonotype. CDR3 coding DNA: TGTGCCAGCAGTCCCCACCCCAATGAGCAGTTCTTC. Translated, it gives CASSPHPNEQFF. The chain employs TRBV6-5 and TRBJ2-1, with D unresolved. The CDR3 spans 12 residues. Between the trimmed V and J ends, which lost 5 bases and 6 bases, there was a span of 8 bases. Germline V lookup: CDR1 MNHEY, CDR2 SVGAGI.

This clonotype was counted between two and nine times. The chain combines TRBV3-1 with TRBJ1-2; TRBD1 matches at 10 bases. This CDR3 has 17 amino acids. Trimming at V came to 4 bases and at J to 4 bases, leaving 12 bases not matched to a gene. Germline V gives CDR1 LGHDT, CDR2 YNNKEL (reference sequence). The CDR3 DNA follows: TGTGCCAGCAGCCGCTTGACAGGGGGCTCCTCTGGCTATGGCTACACCTTC. Protein product: CASSRLTGGSSGYGYTF.

The rearrangement joins TRBV20-1 to TRBJ1-5; the match to TRBD1 covers 8 bases. Germline lookup yields CDR1 DFQATT and CDR2 SNEGSKA (reference sequence). With 3 bases clipped from V and 6 bases from J, the junction kept 10 bases outside the gene matches. This CDR3 has 15 residues. CDR3: CSASSVGQVGQPQHF. In DNA, the CDR3 is TGCAGTGCTAGTAGTGTGGGACAGGTCGGTCAGCCCCAGCATTTT.

A remark on this clonotype: A much larger clone differs by one base, so this may be a read error. This chain connects TRBV6-5 to TRBJ2-1; D gene unclear. Between the trimmed V and J ends, which lost 5 bases and 10 bases, there was a span of 21 bases. CDR3 length equals 15 residues. The germline V gene has CDR1 MNHEY and CDR2 SVGAGI. The CDR3 DNA reads TGTGCCAGCAGTCCTCGGGCCTTCGGGTCCTACGAGCAGTTCTTC. It translates to CASSPRAFGSYEQFF.

The V call is TRBV6-6, the J call TRBJ1-2; possibly TRBD1 for D (6 bases). Germline assignment: CDR1 MNHNY and CDR2 SVGAGI (reference sequence). The CDR3 runs to 13 residues. The V end lost 11 bases, the J end lost 3 bases, and 16 bases lay between the germline ends. This CDR3 is CASIGGGDYGYTF. The CDR3 DNA sequence: TGTGCCTCAATCGGGGGCGGGGACTATGGCTACACCTTC.